This TCR beta chain was sequenced during a study of PD-L1 blockade in urothelial cancer. The wider study: Most patients, about nine tenths of the roughly 30, were males with bladder-origin cancer. Analyses used blood from 3 weeks (second dose) and 6 weeks after treatment start.

In each PCR, synthetic TCR analog templates were spiked in. The assay was immunoSEQ multiplex PCR, and TCRdb's table has in-frame clones only and misses some. The table has 80,000 to 100,000 clones, roughly 87% seen once. V shed 6 bases, J shed 2 bases, and the junction held 3 bases outside the gene matches. CDR1 and CDR2 (germline): KGHSY, FQNENV. This CDR3 is 14 amino acids long. General observations from the study: Patients with durable benefit had greater blood expansion of tumor-associated TCR clones 3 weeks into treatment.

To note about this clone: Its target is not known.

The TCR originated in a man between 65 and 85 years old with urothelial cancer. The rearrangement uses TRBV16 and TRBJ2-3; 9 positions agree with TRBD1. Sequences were derived from PBMCs, sampled around atezolizumab (anti-PD-L1) treatment. The DNA for the CDR3 is TGTGCCAGCAGAGGACAGGGGTACACAGATACGCAGTATTTT. This gives the protein CASRGQGYTDTQYF.